The 17 T cell receptor beta chains presented below share a single source sample, sequenced in a study of cytomegalovirus exposure and HLA in healthy donors. Use of 60 Vbeta and 13 Jbeta primers characterized the PCR. Assay: immunoSEQ multiplex PCR; the TCRdb copy retains only in-frame clones and omits some. This sample has 130,000 to 150,000 clones, with around 67% found just once. The sample consisted of PBMCs. These receptors were obtained from a man between 18 and 35 years old in good health and CMV-seropositive.

The CDR3 DNA is TGTGCCAGCAGTTTGCTGAGTTACGAGCAGTACTTC. Translation: CASSLLSYEQYF. The genes are TRBV28 and TRBJ2-7; D remains unclear. The V end lost 3 bases, the J end lost 4 bases, and 7 bases lay between the germline ends. The length of the CDR3 is 12 residues. From germline, CDR1 is MDHEN and CDR2 SYDVKM.

V and J are TRBV4-1 and TRBJ1-1; a possible D gene is TRBD1 (6 bases). CDR1 and CDR2 from the germline V gene are MGHRA and YSYEKL. The CDR3 consists of 14 residues. The V gene lost 1 base and the J gene lost 11 bases, with 17 bases spanning the gap. The CDR3 spells CASSQGPGQGMAFF. Written as DNA, the CDR3 is TGCGCCAGCAGCCAAGGGCCAGGCCAGGGGATGGCTTTCTTT.

This clone was observed a single time. The chain recombines TRBV7-2 with TRBJ2-7; perhaps TRBD2 as D (5 bases). CDR1 and CDR2 (germline): SGHTA, FQGNSA. Trimming stripped 10 bases from V and 6 bases from J, with 19 bases between. This CDR3 comprises 13 residues. CDR3 region: CATVPNGVSEQYF. CDR3 nucleotides: TGTGCCACCGTTCCTAACGGGGTATCCGAGCAGTACTTC.

This clone has a handful of counts. The gene calls are TRBV18 and TRBJ2-2, with 9 positions matching TRBD2. V lost 0 bases, J lost 4 bases, and 6 bases stayed unmatched. The CDR3 runs to 17 residues. The germline V gene has CDR1 KGHSH and CDR2 LQKENI. The CDR3 DNA is TGTGCCAGCTCACCACCGTTGAAGACTAGCGGCACCGGGGAGCTGTTTTTT. Its translation is CASSPPLKTSGTGELFF.

This clone was picked up a small number of times. The CDR3 spells CASSQGADAVYEQYF. The DNA for the CDR3 is TGCGCCAGCAGCCAAGGGGCAGATGCAGTTTACGAGCAGTACTTC. The V and J genes are TRBV4-3 and TRBJ2-7; D not certain. Germline V gene lookup returns CDR1 LGHNA and CDR2 YSLEER. Deletions cut 1 base from V and 4 bases from J, with 14 bases between. The CDR3 totals 15 residues.

V and J are TRBV6-5 and TRBJ2-7; D remains unclear. Germline lookup yields CDR1 MNHEY and CDR2 SVGAGI. This CDR3 comprises 11 residues. The V end was cut by 9 bases, the J end by 2 bases, with 8 bases between. DNA of the CDR3: TGTGCCAGACAGCACGCCTACGAGCAGTACTTC. Translated: CARQHAYEQYF.

The CDR3 DNA is TGTGCCAGCAGCGCCAGGACAGGCGGGGCTGCTGGCTACACCTTC. It is translated as CASSARTGGAAGYTF. This sequence joins TRBV7-2 and TRBJ1-2; 7 bases align to TRBD1. The CDR3 spans 15 residues. Per germline, CDR1 SGHTA and CDR2 FQGNSA. V was clipped by 5 bases and J by 7 bases; unmatched bases: 13.

V usage is TRBV4-1 and J usage is TRBJ2-7, with D tentatively TRBD2 (6 bases). CDR1 and CDR2 (germline): MGHRA, YSYEKL. Trimming removed 0 bases from V and 1 base from J, with 13 bases in between. The CDR3 runs 16 residues. The CDR3 sequence is CASSQDQGGASYEQYF. The CDR3 DNA follows: TGCGCCAGCAGCCAAGATCAAGGCGGGGCGTCCTACGAGCAGTACTTC.

Only a few counts were recorded for this clone. The V call is TRBV6-5, the J call TRBJ1-1; TRBD1 agrees at 7 bases. J gave up 1 base and V 6 bases, and 2 bases lay outside the gene matches. The CDR3 has 13 amino acids. Germline CDR1 and CDR2: MNHEY and SVGAGI. CDR3 sequence (DNA): TGTGCCAGCAGACGACAGGGGAACACTGAAGCTTTCTTT. This sequence encodes CASRRQGNTEAFF.

This clone appeared a single time. This sequence joins TRBV27 and TRBJ2-2; D perhaps matches TRBD2 (7 bases). CDR3 length: 16 amino acids. Trimming shortened V by 6 bases and J by 4 bases, and 18 bases separated the two germline ends. Germline loops: CDR1 MNHEY, CDR2 SMNVEV (reference sequence). CDR3 coding DNA: TGTGCCAGCAGCCTCCTAGGGGGAGGGAGCACCGGGGAGCTGTTTTTT. Translated: CASSLLGGGSTGELFF.

The J gene is TRBJ2-1, the V gene TRBV19; D is perhaps TRBD2 (6 bases). Germline V gives CDR1 LNHDA, CDR2 SQIVND (reference sequence). The CDR3 runs to 13 residues. V lost 7 bases, J lost 7 bases, and 14 bases lay in between. CDR3 residues: CASNPSAGNEQFF. The CDR3 nucleotides read TGTGCCAGTAACCCTAGCGCGGGGAATGAGCAGTTCTTC. Filled out from reference TRBV19 and TRBJ2-1, the complete variable domain reads DGGITQSPKYLFRKEGQNVTLSCEQNLNHDAMYWYRQDPGQGLRLIYYSQIVNDFQKGDIAEGYSVSREKKESFPLTVTSAQKNPTAFYLCASNPSAGNEQFFGPGTRLTVL.

This rearrangement joins TRBV5-4 to TRBJ2-2; D call uncertain. Germline values: CDR1 SGHNT, CDR2 YYREEE (reference sequence). This CDR3 is 16 amino acids long. V was shortened by 1 base and J by 2 bases, with 12 bases between the two germline ends. CDR3 residues: CASSLPNLRNTGELFF. CDR3 coding DNA: TGTGCCAGCAGCTTGCCCAACTTAAGAAACACCGGGGAGCTGTTTTTT.

This clone has a single count. The chain joins TRBV6-1 to TRBJ2-7; tentative D call: TRBD2 (5 bases). The V end lost 3 bases, the J end lost 3 bases, and 12 bases lay between the germline ends. The CDR3 runs 14 residues. CDR1 is MNHNS and CDR2 is SASEGT in the germline V gene. The CDR3 sequence is CASSEFGRGYEQYF. The CDR3 DNA sequence: TGTGCCAGCAGTGAGTTCGGACGGGGCTACGAGCAGTACTTC.

The gene calls are TRBV5-6 and TRBJ2-7, with TRBD2 matching 7 bases. CDR1 is SGHDT and CDR2 is YYEEEE in the germline V gene. V shed 1 base, J shed 0 bases, and the junction held 10 bases outside the gene matches. This CDR3 has 17 amino acids. CDR3 residues: CASSLRGVGGTSYEQYF. The CDR3 DNA sequence: TGTGCCAGCAGCTTGAGGGGTGTGGGGGGGACCTCCTACGAGCAGTACTTC.

This chain connects TRBV7-2 to TRBJ2-7; D gene unclear. CDR1 and CDR2 from the germline V gene are SGHTA and FQGNSA. The CDR3 is 12 amino acids. The V gene lost 4 bases and the J gene lost 3 bases, with 7 bases spanning the gap. CDR3 amino acids: CASSSSVYEQYF. In DNA form, the CDR3 reads TGTGCCAGCAGCTCCTCAGTCTACGAGCAGTACTTC.

The chain uses TRBV10-3 and TRBJ1-2, with D perhaps TRBD1 (6 bases). There are 15 residues in the CDR3. The ends were cut back, 6 bases at V and 0 bases at J, with 14 bases in the middle. The V gene's germline CDR1 is ENHRY and CDR2 SYGVKD. As DNA, the CDR3 is TGTGCCATCAGCTTCGGGACATCAACTAACTATGGCTACACCTTC. This codes for CAISFGTSTNYGYTF.

This clone was recorded a few times. V is TRBV5-1 and J is TRBJ2-5, with a possible D match to TRBD1 (5 bases). The J call could be wrong; TRBJ2-7 is a better fit for the DNA end. Germline values: CDR1 SGHRS, CDR2 YFSETQ. The CDR3 sequence is 14 residues long. The CDR3 loop is CASSFQGPSYEQYF. In DNA, the CDR3 is TGCGCCAGCAGCTTCCAGGGCCCCAGCTACGAGCAGTACTTC.